This T cell receptor beta chain stems from a study of regulatory T cells in long-lasting Graves disease. To make TCR beta libraries, researchers used iRepertoire HTBI primers and Arm-PCR of CDR3 regions. TCRdb passed the multiplex PCR reads through MiXCR, listing each CDR3 protein once. The sample yields hundreds of thousands of distinct CDR3 sequences, about 21% seen once. This clonotype was recorded many times. This sample's time point: persistent/refractory GD, antithyroid drugs over 5 years with positive TRAb. After RNA was extracted from PBMCs, the TCR library was made from it. The ends were cut back, 1 base at V and 4 bases at J, with 10 bases in the middle. The germline gives CDR1 SNHLY, CDR2 FYNNEI. The CDR3 contains 14 residues.

The sequence came from a female donor with Graves disease. The specimen comprised peripheral blood mononuclear cells (PBMCs), sampled when the disease was refractory, from a patient treated with antithyroid drugs. The V gene is TRBV2, the J gene TRBJ2-5; D is perhaps TRBD1 (6 bases). The CDR3 region is CASSEGRGGETQYF. CDR3 bases: TGTGCCAGCAGTGAAGGTCGAGGGGGAGAGACCCAGTACTTC.